A single sample is the source of the 22 T cell receptor beta chains below, sequenced in a study of beta chain features in type 1 diabetes. Findings and caveats of the study: Significant though moderate, a shortening of TCRB CDR3s appeared in all four CD4+ subsets of Type 1 diabetes patients.

Reverse transcribing all isolated RNA meant expressed TCRB transcripts were sequenced. Repertoires were generated with immunoSEQ multiplex PCR, while TCRdb's copy carries only in-frame clones and drops some. The data contain hundreds of thousands of clones, more than 13% of them singletons. No antigen is known for these receptors. Sequencing was carried out using naive CD4+ T cells from blood. The receptor set was obtained from a man aged 18 to 30 with type 1 diabetes.

The chain links TRBV30 to TRBJ1-1; a weak D match, TRBD1 (5 bases). The CDR3 is 17 residues long. CDR1 is GTSNPN, CDR2 SVGIG, per germline (reference sequence). Trimming left V 0 bases short and J 0 bases short, with 17 bases between. CDR3 sequence: CAWSVPGWVSMNTEAFF. The CDR3 bases are TGTGCCTGGAGTGTACCAGGGTGGGTATCGATGAACACTGAAGCTTTCTTT.

Only a few counts were recorded for this clone. J is TRBJ2-7 and V is TRBV7-9, with TRBD1 matching 7 bases. There are 15 residues in the CDR3. CDR1 and CDR2 from the germline V gene are SEHNR and FQNEAQ (reference sequence). With V trimmed by 5 bases and J by 7 bases, 14 bases remained unmatched. The CDR3 bases are TGTGCCAGCAGCCCTGGGGGTACAGGGGACCAGGAGCAGTACTTC. It is translated as CASSPGGTGDQEQYF.

The chain links TRBV11-1 to TRBJ1-1; TRBD1 is a possible D gene (6 bases). The germline V gene encodes CDR1 SGHAT and CDR2 FQDESV (reference sequence). The CDR3 totals 14 residues. Between the trimmed V and J ends, which lost 5 bases and 11 bases, there was a span of 21 bases. The CDR3 region is CASSARTARSLAFF. CDR3 DNA: TGTGCCAGCAGCGCCAGGACAGCCAGGTCGTTGGCTTTCTTT. The variable domain in full, completed from reference TRBV11-1 and TRBJ1-1, reads EAEVAQSPRYKITEKSQAVAFWCDPISGHATLYWYRQILGQGPELLVQFQDESVVDDSQLPKDRFSAERLKGVDSTLKIQPAELGDSAMYLCASSARTARSLAFFGQGTRLTVV.

The chain combines TRBV7-2 with TRBJ2-3; 12 bases fit TRBD2. The CDR3 contains 16 residues. In germline, CDR1 is SGHTA, CDR2 FQGNSA. V lost 5 bases, J lost 4 bases, and 7 bases stayed unmatched. The CDR3 nucleotides read TGTGCCAGCAGCCCGGGGACTAGCGGGTTTTCAGATACGCAGTATTTT. Translating gives CASSPGTSGFSDTQYF.

In its sample, this clone was seen a few times. The V call is TRBV29-1, the J call TRBJ2-5; D gene ambiguous. Germline-derived CDR1 and CDR2 are SQVTM and ANQGSEA. The CDR3 is made up of 13 amino acids. The ends were cut back, 4 bases at V and 4 bases at J, with 13 bases in the middle. The CDR3 DNA reads TGCAGCGTTGCGGGCAGCCCTGCAGAGACCCAGTACTTC. It yields the protein CSVAGSPAETQYF.

This clone was recorded a few times. This chain connects TRBV6-5 to TRBJ2-7; TRBD1 might be the D (6 bases). The V end was cut by 1 base, the J end by 0 bases, with 10 bases between. Looked up from germline, CDR1 is MNHEY and CDR2 is SVGAGI. This CDR3 has 15 residues. CDR3 sequence: CASSYLGGNSYEQYF. DNA of the CDR3: TGTGCCAGCAGTTACTTAGGGGGAAACTCCTACGAGCAGTACTTC.

The chain recombines TRBV27 with TRBJ2-7; TRBD1 aligns across 7 bases. In germline, CDR1 is MNHEY, CDR2 SMNVEV (reference sequence). Trimming took 3 bases from V and 3 from J; bases not matched to a gene: 8. The CDR3 is 15 amino acids. The CDR3 region is CASSFSGTEDYEQYF. CDR3 DNA sequence: TGTGCCAGCAGTTTTTCCGGGACAGAAGACTACGAGCAGTACTTC.

This clone came up a few times. The CDR3 DNA reads TGTGCCAGCTCGACCACAGATACGCAGTATTTT. It translates to CASSTTDTQYF. The rearrangement joins TRBV18 to TRBJ2-3; D gene unclear. Looked up from germline, CDR1 is KGHSH and CDR2 is LQKENI. Deletions cut 6 bases from V and 2 bases from J, with 3 bases between. The CDR3 spans 11 residues.

In regard to this clone: One junction end does not reproduce the germline sequence, and a read error may be involved. The chain joins TRBV7-7 to TRBJ2-3; D gene uncertain. Germline V CDR1 and CDR2: SSHAT, FNYEAQ (reference sequence). CDR3 length: 13 amino acids. CDR3 amino acids: CASSSSDPDTQYF. DNA for the CDR3: TGTGCTAGCAGCTCCTCGGATCCAGATACGCAGTATTTT.

There are a few counts of this clone. This rearrangement joins TRBV5-4 to TRBJ2-5, with 10 bases fitting TRBD1. The CDR3 length is 15 residues. Germline V gene lookup returns CDR1 SGHNT and CDR2 YYREEE (reference sequence). Trimming cost V 0 bases and J 4 bases; bases outside gene matches: 3. CDR3 DNA sequence: TGTGCCAGCAGCTTGGCTGGGGACAGGGGAGAGACCCAGTACTTC. This codes for CASSLAGDRGETQYF.

For the CDR3, the DNA is TGTGCCAGCAGCGTCAGCTCTGCGGGCTCCTACGAGCAGTACTTC. Translation: CASSVSSAGSYEQYF. This chain connects TRBV6-6 to TRBJ2-7, with a weak D call TRBD2 (5 bases). The V and J ends lost 6 bases and 0 bases respectively, with 15 bases between them. Per germline, CDR1 MNHNY and CDR2 SVGAGI (reference sequence). The CDR3 sequence is 15 residues long.

This clone was observed a handful of times. The J gene is TRBJ2-1, the V gene TRBV9; D gene uncertain. CDR3 length equals 11 residues. CDR1 SGDLS and CDR2 YYNGEE come from the germline V gene. V was pared by 4 bases and J by 10 bases, with 9 bases between. The CDR3 coding sequence is TGTGCCAGCAGCCTGACCGGGGAGCAGTTCTTC. Its translation is CASSLTGEQFF.

DNA for the CDR3: TGTGCCAGCTCACCGGGGACCGTAGATACGCAGTATTTT. Translated: CASSPGTVDTQYF. This rearrangement joins TRBV18 to TRBJ2-3, with D perhaps being TRBD1 or TRBD2 (5 bases each). Germline-derived CDR1 and CDR2 are KGHSH and LQKENI. The CDR3 is 13 amino acids. Trimming took off 3 bases at V and 5 bases at J, with 9 bases between the two ends.

This clone came up a few times. The chain joins TRBV18 to TRBJ2-3; D is uncertain. V was pared by 3 bases and J by 0 bases, with 13 bases between. The CDR3 length is 16 residues. The germline V gene has CDR1 KGHSH and CDR2 LQKENI. The CDR3 protein is CASSPPQTLSTDTQYF. Here the CDR3 DNA reads TGTGCCAGCTCACCTCCACAGACCCTTAGCACAGATACGCAGTATTTT.

This rearrangement joins TRBV19 to TRBJ1-2; D uncertain. Trimming pared 9 bases from V and 4 bases from J, leaving 12 bases between. The germline V gene encodes CDR1 LNHDA and CDR2 SQIVND (reference sequence). CDR3 size: 12 residues. The CDR3 region is CASNGRSYGYTF. The CDR3 DNA follows: TGTGCCAGCAATGGACGGAGCTATGGCTACACCTTC.

The chain is built from TRBV20-1 and TRBJ1-2; D gene ambiguous. Per germline, CDR1 DFQATT and CDR2 SNEGSKA (reference sequence). There are 11 residues in the CDR3. With 6 bases removed from V and 14 bases from J, the gap between germline ends came to 19 bases. Written as DNA, the CDR3 is TGCAGTGCGACATATCGACCCGGTGAGACCTTC. As protein: CSATYRPGETF.

This clone has only a few counts. The rearrangement joins TRBV5-1 to TRBJ2-2; tentative D call: TRBD2 (6 bases). CDR3 length equals 15 residues. Trimming stripped 4 bases from V and 4 bases from J, with 14 bases between. Germline-derived CDR1 and CDR2 are SGHRS and YFSETQ. The CDR3: CASSEVPGSTGELFF. DNA of the CDR3: TGCGCCAGCAGCGAGGTTCCCGGGAGCACCGGGGAGCTGTTTTTT.

The chain carries TRBV13 and TRBJ2-2; 8 nucleotides match TRBD1. CDR3 length equals 14 residues. Germline CDR1 reads PRHDT; CDR2 reads FYEKMQ (reference sequence). The V and J ends lost 6 bases and 2 bases, in that order; junction bases with no gene match: 2. The DNA of the CDR3 is TGTGCCAGCAGGACAGGGGAAAACACCGGGGAGCTGTTTTTT. As protein: CASRTGENTGELFF.

This clone occurred a few times. This chain uses TRBV27 with TRBJ2-3; D gene ambiguous. The CDR3 has 14 amino acids. V gave up 2 bases and J gave up 2 bases, with 8 bases separating them. Germline-derived CDR1 and CDR2 are MNHEY and SMNVEV (reference sequence). The CDR3 protein is CASSLTLNTDTQYF. CDR3 sequence (DNA): TGTGCCAGCAGTTTAACCCTAAACACAGATACGCAGTATTTT.

This clone showed up just a few times. This chain connects TRBV14 to TRBJ1-4; D is ambiguous. Germline V gene data show CDR1 as SGHDN and CDR2 as FVKESK. This CDR3 contains 14 residues. Trimming removed 4 bases from V and 2 bases from J, with 8 bases in between. The CDR3 region is CASSRGFTNEKLFF. CDR3 coding DNA: TGTGCCAGCAGCCGCGGGTTCACTAATGAAAAACTGTTTTTT. Full variable domain (rest looked up from reference TRBV14 and TRBJ1-4): EAGVTQFPSHSVIEKGQTVTLRCDPISGHDNLYWYRRVMGKEIKFLLHFVKESKQDESGMPNNRFLAERTGGTYSTLKVQPAELEDSGVYFCASSRGFTNEKLFFGSGTQLSVL.

V and J are TRBV13 and TRBJ2-6; TRBD1 is a possible D gene (6 bases). V gave up 5 bases and J gave up 0 bases, with 11 bases separating them. Germline V lookup: CDR1 PRHDT, CDR2 FYEKMQ (reference sequence). The CDR3 has 16 amino acids. This CDR3 reads CASSQQGNSGANVLTF. The CDR3, as DNA: TGTGCCAGCAGCCAACAGGGTAACTCTGGGGCCAACGTCCTGACTTTC.

This clone has more than one count but fewer than ten. The chain links TRBV29-1 to TRBJ1-1, with D hard to call. The germline gives CDR1 SQVTM, CDR2 ANQGSEA. This CDR3 comprises 13 residues. V lost 4 bases and J lost 4, with 13 bases in between. CDR3 amino acids: CSVVASIGTEAFF. The CDR3 DNA follows: TGCAGCGTTGTAGCTTCCATAGGCACTGAAGCTTTCTTT.